This T cell receptor (beta chain) comes out of a study of CD8+CD57+ T cells in acquired aplastic anemia. Across the study: Quantities of DNA derived from sorted CD4+ and CD8+ cells averaged 3.2 ug. Roughly 10.8 million reads were obtained on average for healthy donor CD4+ cells. Notes on the study in general: Patients showed no significant difference from controls in CD8+ Simpson's diversity. Patients and controls were found to share around 30 CD8+ CDR3 sequences.

CDR3 and TCR beta VDJ profiling relied on genomic DNA as the template. A single record per CDR3 protein comes from TCRdb applying MiXCR to the reads. The table shows about 190,000 distinct CDR3 sequences, with around 59% occurring only once. Points on this clonotype: Antigen specificity is unknown.

V lost 1 base and J 9 bases, leaving 16 bases between the germline ends. Per the germline V gene, CDR1 is DFQATT and CDR2 is SNEGSKA (reference sequence). The CDR3 is made up of 13 amino acids. V is TRBV20-1 and J is TRBJ2-7, with D uncertain. This TCR derives from a human donor in good health, serving as a control. Sequencing used sorted CD4+, CD8+, or CD8+CD57+ T cells (not recorded which) from PBMCs. This CDR3 is CSARAMSDAWQYF. CDR3 bases: TGCAGTGCTAGAGCGATGTCGGATGCCTGGCAGTACTTC.